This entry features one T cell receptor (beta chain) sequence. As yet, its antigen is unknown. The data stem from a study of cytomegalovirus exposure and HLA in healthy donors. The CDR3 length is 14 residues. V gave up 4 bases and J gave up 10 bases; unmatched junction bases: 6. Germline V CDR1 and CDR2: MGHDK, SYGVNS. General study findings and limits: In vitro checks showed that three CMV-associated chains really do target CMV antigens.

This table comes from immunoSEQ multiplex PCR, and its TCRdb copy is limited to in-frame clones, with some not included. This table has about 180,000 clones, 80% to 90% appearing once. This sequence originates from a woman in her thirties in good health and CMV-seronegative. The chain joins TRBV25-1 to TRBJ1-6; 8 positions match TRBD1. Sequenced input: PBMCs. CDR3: CASSGTGFTSPLHF. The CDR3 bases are TGTGCCAGCAGTGGGACAGGGTTTACATCACCCCTCCACTTT.